Each of the 29 T cell receptor beta chains below was sequenced from the same sample in a study of T cell responses to AZD1222 COVID-19 vaccine. Produced via immunoSEQ multiplex PCR; TCRdb's table is partial and in-frame only. Here the sample spans around 110,000 clones, 92% being singletons. This material consisted of peripheral blood, taken 28 days after the second AZD1222 dose. The source is an adult who received the AZD1222 COVID-19 vaccine.

The V gene is TRBV6-5, the J gene TRBJ2-1, with 10 nucleotides matching TRBD1. CDR1 is MNHEY and CDR2 is SVGAGI in the germline V gene. CDR3 length: 15 residues. The junction had 2 bases not matched to a gene; V was cut back by 2 bases and J by 4 bases. The CDR3 spells CASSYDRGPYNEQFF. DNA of the CDR3: TGTGCCAGCAGTTACGACAGGGGGCCTTACAATGAGCAGTTCTTC.

The chain carries TRBV5-1 and TRBJ2-1; the match to TRBD2 covers 14 bases. The V and J ends lost 4 bases and 5 bases, in that order; junction bases with no gene match: 8. Per germline, CDR1 SGHRS and CDR2 YFSETQ. This CDR3 is built from 17 residues. For the CDR3, the DNA is TGCGCCAGCAGCCCAAATCCGGGACTAGCGGGGGACAATGAGCAGTTCTTC. As protein: CASSPNPGLAGDNEQFF.

The V gene is TRBV12-3 or TRBV12-4, the J gene TRBJ1-2; 7 bases line up with TRBD1. The length of the CDR3 is 13 residues. The ends lost 1 base at V and 5 bases at J; junction bases unmatched: 1. This chain's CDR3 is CASSLGDRYGYTF. The DNA for the CDR3 is TGTGCCAGCAGTTTAGGGGACAGATATGGCTACACCTTC.

This clone has a single count. The CDR3 is CASSSPTGGADTQYF. The CDR3 bases are TGCGCCAGCAGCTCCCCGACAGGGGGAGCGGATACGCAGTATTTT. V gene TRBV5-1 combines with J gene TRBJ2-3; 9 bases agree with TRBD1. The CDR3 runs 15 residues. The germline V gene has CDR1 SGHRS and CDR2 YFSETQ. J lost 6 bases, V lost 3 bases, and 8 bases had no gene match.

This clone was counted a single time. The CDR3: CASSSQGSTDTQYF. The DNA for the CDR3 is TGTGCCAGCAGCTCACAGGGTAGCACAGATACGCAGTATTTT. V gene TRBV11-3 combines with J gene TRBJ2-3, with D perhaps matching TRBD1 (6 bases). The ends were cut back, 4 bases at V and 0 bases at J, with 8 bases in the middle. Germline lookup yields CDR1 SGHNT and CDR2 YENEEA. CDR3 length equals 14 residues. The full variable domain, completed using reference TRBV11-3 and TRBJ2-3, is EAGVVQSPRYKIIEKKQPVAFWCNPISGHNTLYWYLQNLGQGPELLIRYENEEAVDDSQLPKDRFSAERLKGVDSTLKIQPAELGDSAVYLCASSSQGSTDTQYFGPGTRLTVL.

This clone is a singleton in its sample. V usage is TRBV10-3 and J usage is TRBJ2-1, with 9 positions matching TRBD2. Germline CDR1 and CDR2: ENHRY and SYGVKD. The V gene end was trimmed by 3 bases and the J gene end by 0 bases; junction bases not matched to a gene: 0. This CDR3 spans 15 amino acids. Written as DNA, the CDR3 is TGTGCCATCAGTGATAGCGGGGGCTCCTACAATGAGCAGTTCTTC. Its protein product is CAISDSGGSYNEQFF.

This clone has more than one count but fewer than ten. V and J are TRBV30 and TRBJ1-6, with a tentative D call TRBD1 (5 bases). The germline V and J ends were trimmed by 2 bases and 5 bases, with 13 bases remaining between them. CDR3 length: 15 amino acids. The V gene's germline CDR1 is GTSNPN and CDR2 SVGIG (reference sequence). The CDR3: CAWSNTGQDNSPLHF. The CDR3 nucleotides are TGTGCCTGGAGTAATACCGGACAAGATAATTCACCCCTCCACTTT.

The table lists this clone with a count of one. The gene calls are TRBV7-3 and TRBJ2-7, with 12 bases identical to TRBD1. J lost 7 bases, V lost 5 bases, and 6 bases had no gene match. The CDR3 spans 14 residues. Germline V CDR1 and CDR2: SGHTA, FQGTGA. In DNA, the CDR3 is TGTGCCAGCAGCCCGGGACAGGGGGCGCCTGAGCAGTACTTC. Translation gives CASSPGQGAPEQYF.

The table lists this clone with a count of one. The J gene is TRBJ2-7, the V gene TRBV28; weak D call: TRBD1 (5 bases). The CDR3 has 13 residues. CDR1 is MDHEN and CDR2 is SYDVKM in the germline V gene. With 2 bases removed from V and 3 bases from J, the gap between germline ends came to 8 bases. The CDR3 is CASSLDSYYEQYF. As DNA, the CDR3 is TGTGCCAGCAGTTTAGACAGCTACTACGAGCAGTACTTC.

The genes are TRBV30 and TRBJ1-4, with a possible D match to TRBD1 (6 bases). Germline V gene sequence: CDR1 GTSNPN, CDR2 SVGIG (reference sequence). This CDR3 spans 15 amino acids. V was shortened by 3 bases and J by 4 bases, with 15 bases between the two germline ends. CDR3 DNA: TGTGCCTGGAGCCGATTCGGACAGAATAATGAAAAACTGTTTTTT. This codes for CAWSRFGQNNEKLFF.

This chain uses TRBV21-1 with TRBJ1-6. TRBV21-1 is a pseudogene locus. The CDR3 is 13 residues long. The CDR3 sequence: CASMGRYNSPLHF. For the CDR3, the DNA is TGTGCCAGCATGGGACGGTATAATTCACCCCTCCACTTT.

V is TRBV7-3 and J is TRBJ1-6; D is perhaps TRBD1 (5 bases). This CDR3 comprises 15 residues. Deletions cut 2 bases from V and 8 bases from J, with 13 bases between. Germline V gene sequence: CDR1 SGHTA, CDR2 FQGTGA. CDR3 protein: CASSLGAGWDSPLHF. The CDR3 DNA sequence: TGTGCCAGCAGCTTAGGCGCAGGGTGGGATTCACCCCTCCACTTT.

The CDR3 DNA reads as TGTGCCAGCAGTGTGTTTTCAGGACAGAAAAATCAGCCCCAGCATTTT. Translated: CASSVFSGQKNQPQHF. V usage is TRBV2 and J usage is TRBJ1-5, with D possibly being TRBD1 (6 bases). CDR3 length: 16 residues. CDR1 and CDR2 (germline): SNHLY, FYNNEI. Between the trimmed V and J ends, which lost 4 bases and 4 bases, there was a span of 17 bases.

V is TRBV11-2 and J is TRBJ1-3, with 11 bases matching TRBD1. V gave up 4 bases and J gave up 0 bases; unmatched junction bases: 8. This CDR3 comprises 18 residues. CDR1 is SGHAT and CDR2 is FQNNGV in the germline V gene. CDR3 in amino acids: CASSSTGTGGLSGNTIYF. The DNA of the CDR3 is TGTGCCAGCAGCTCCACCGGGACAGGGGGACTCTCTGGAAACACCATATATTTT.

The chain employs TRBV12-5 and TRBJ1-3; 11 nucleotides align to TRBD1. The CDR3 sequence is 14 residues long. Germline CDR1 LGHNT, CDR2 FRNRAP. Trimming at V came to 6 bases and at J to 6 bases, leaving 4 bases not matched to a gene. The CDR3 nucleotides are TGTGCTAGTGGAGATGGACAGGGGGCAAACACCATATATTTT. Translating gives CASGDGQGANTIYF.

The chain couples TRBV18 to TRBJ2-3, with 7 bases identical to TRBD2. This CDR3 region has 16 residues. Losses at the gene ends were 2 bases for V and 1 base for J; bases not matched to a gene: 6. CDR1 is KGHSH, CDR2 LQKENI, per germline. The DNA for the CDR3 is TGTGCCAGCTCACCAAGTTCGGGGGGACGCACAGATACGCAGTATTTT. Its protein product is CASSPSSGGRTDTQYF.

The chain has TRBV29-1 and TRBJ1-2, with 7 positions matching TRBD1. The germline V gene has CDR1 SQVTM and CDR2 ANQGSEA. Trimming cost V 7 bases and J 4 bases; bases outside gene matches: 6. CDR3 length equals 12 residues. The CDR3 bases are TGCAGCGCAGGGACAGCCTCCTATGGCTACACCTTC. This sequence encodes CSAGTASYGYTF.

The chain couples TRBV11-2 to TRBJ2-5; perhaps D is TRBD1 or TRBD2 (7 bases each). Germline CDR1 reads SGHAT; CDR2 reads FQNNGV. This CDR3 contains 14 residues. The V end lost 5 bases, the J end lost 4 bases, and 14 bases lay between the germline ends. CDR3: CASSRSGGVETQYF. The CDR3 nucleotides are TGTGCCAGCAGCCGCTCAGGGGGGGTAGAGACCCAGTACTTC.

This chain joins TRBV9 and TRBJ2-1; 7 nucleotides match TRBD2. J gave up 8 bases and V 0 bases, and 2 bases lay outside the gene matches. Germline V CDR1 and CDR2: SGDLS, YYNGEE. The length of the CDR3 is 13 residues. The DNA for the CDR3 is TGTGCCAGCAGCGTAGGACTAGCCCATGAGCAGTTCTTC. It codes for CASSVGLAHEQFF.

The chain recombines TRBV7-9 with TRBJ2-1; 9 bases line up with TRBD2. Trimming took 1 base from V and 2 from J; bases not matched to a gene: 6. CDR3 length equals 17 residues. Germline assignment: CDR1 SEHNR and CDR2 FQNEAQ (reference sequence). DNA of the CDR3: TGTGCCAGCAGCTTAGGGTCTAGCGGGGTTACCTACAATGAGCAGTTCTTC. Translation gives CASSLGSSGVTYNEQFF.

The CDR3 spells CASTLRGTATEAFF. The CDR3 bases are TGTGCCAGTACCCTCAGGGGCACCGCGACTGAAGCTTTCTTT. J is TRBJ1-1 and V is TRBV5-4; possible D gene TRBD1, 6 bases. The V and J ends lost 8 bases and 5 bases respectively, with 19 bases between them. There are 14 residues in the CDR3. Per germline, CDR1 SGHNT and CDR2 YYREEE (reference sequence).

The rearrangement joins TRBV7-9 to TRBJ1-4; no definite D call. V was clipped by 0 bases and J by 5 bases, with 7 bases between them. Germline V lookup: CDR1 SEHNR, CDR2 FQNEAQ (reference sequence). CDR3 length: 14 amino acids. CDR3 in amino acids: CASSLAPLNEKLFF. As DNA, the CDR3 is TGTGCCAGCAGCTTAGCCCCACTGAATGAAAAACTGTTTTTT.

This chain connects TRBV6-1 to TRBJ1-5, with D possibly being TRBD1 (6 bases). Between the trimmed V and J ends, which lost 2 bases and 7 bases, there was a span of 21 bases. The CDR3 is 17 amino acids. Germline CDR1 MNHNS, CDR2 SASEGT. The CDR3 reads CASSEPEQGSGRQPQHF. The CDR3 region has the DNA TGTGCCAGCAGTGAACCCGAGCAGGGGTCGGGGCGGCAGCCCCAGCATTTT.

This clone appeared a single time. The J gene is TRBJ2-7, the V gene TRBV20-1, with D possibly being TRBD2 (5 bases). The CDR3 has 11 amino acids. V lost 6 bases, J lost 4 bases, and 10 bases lay in between. CDR1 DFQATT and CDR2 SNEGSKA come from the germline V gene (reference sequence). The CDR3 protein is CSAETGYEQYF. The CDR3 DNA sequence: TGCAGTGCAGAAACGGGATACGAGCAGTACTTC.

The chain carries TRBV6-1 and TRBJ2-1; D is possibly TRBD1 (6 bases). Germline loops: CDR1 MNHNS, CDR2 SASEGT. CDR3 size: 16 residues. V was clipped by 3 bases and J by 2 bases, with 14 bases between them. The CDR3 nucleotides are TGTGCCAGCAGTGAGGGACATAGGGGCCCCTACAATGAGCAGTTCTTC. This codes for CASSEGHRGPYNEQFF.

The chain carries TRBV5-6 and TRBJ2-3, with D unresolved. Germline loops: CDR1 SGHDT, CDR2 YYEEEE. V gave up 3 bases and J gave up 4 bases, with 6 bases separating them. This CDR3 spans 12 amino acids. The CDR3 region has the DNA TGTGCCAGCAGCTCTCAACCAGATACGCAGTATTTT. This codes for CASSSQPDTQYF. The variable domain in full, completed from reference TRBV5-6 and TRBJ2-3, reads DAGVTQSPTHLIKTRGQQVTLRCSPKSGHDTVSWYQQALGQGPQFIFQYYEEEERQRGNFPDRFSGHQFPNYSSELNVNALLLGDSALYLCASSSQPDTQYFGPGTRLTVL.

V usage is TRBV5-1 and J usage is TRBJ2-5, with 8 bases identical to TRBD1. The CDR3 spans 16 residues. The V segment lost 4 bases and the J segment 5 bases; nucleotides outside the gene matches: 13. CDR1 is SGHRS, CDR2 YFSETQ, per germline. This chain's CDR3 is CASSPGQGGVYETQYF. The CDR3, as DNA: TGCGCCAGCAGCCCTGGACAGGGAGGAGTTTACGAGACCCAGTACTTC.

V and J are TRBV5-5 and TRBJ1-3, with 7 nucleotides matching TRBD1. CDR1 SGHKS and CDR2 YYEKEE come from the germline V gene (reference sequence). Trimming cost V 4 bases and J 4 bases; bases outside gene matches: 8. The CDR3 contains 15 residues. The CDR3 region is CASSLLQGPGNTIYF. CDR3 nucleotides: TGTGCCAGCAGCCTACTACAGGGGCCGGGAAACACCATATATTTT.

The gene calls are TRBV5-6 and TRBJ2-1, with TRBD2 identical over 9 bases. The V gene's germline CDR1 is SGHDT and CDR2 YYEEEE. Unmatched junction bases numbered 7, after V lost 4 bases and J lost 8 bases. The CDR3 sequence is 14 residues long. In nucleotides, the CDR3 is TGTGCCAGCAGCCCGCTAGCGGGGTGGGATGAGCAGTTCTTC. Translated, it gives CASSPLAGWDEQFF.